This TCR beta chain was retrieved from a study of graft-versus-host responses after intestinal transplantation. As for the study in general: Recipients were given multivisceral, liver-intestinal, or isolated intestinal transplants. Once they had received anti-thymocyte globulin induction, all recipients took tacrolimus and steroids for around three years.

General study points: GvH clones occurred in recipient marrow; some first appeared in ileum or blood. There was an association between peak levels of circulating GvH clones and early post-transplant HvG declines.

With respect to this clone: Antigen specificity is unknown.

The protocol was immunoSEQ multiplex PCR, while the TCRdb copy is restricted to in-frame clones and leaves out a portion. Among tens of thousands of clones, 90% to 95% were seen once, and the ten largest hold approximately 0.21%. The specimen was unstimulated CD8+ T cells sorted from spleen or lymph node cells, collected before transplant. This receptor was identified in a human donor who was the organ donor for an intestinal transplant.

CDR3 nucleotides: TGTGCCAGCAGTGTTACGGGATCTGGGAATGAGCAGTTCTTC. It codes for CASSVTGSGNEQFF. The J gene is TRBJ2-1, the V gene TRBV6-4; D is perhaps TRBD2 (5 bases). The CDR3 covers 14 residues. From germline, CDR1 is MRHNA and CDR2 SNTAGT. The V end lost 4 bases, the J end lost 7 bases, and 14 bases lay between the germline ends.